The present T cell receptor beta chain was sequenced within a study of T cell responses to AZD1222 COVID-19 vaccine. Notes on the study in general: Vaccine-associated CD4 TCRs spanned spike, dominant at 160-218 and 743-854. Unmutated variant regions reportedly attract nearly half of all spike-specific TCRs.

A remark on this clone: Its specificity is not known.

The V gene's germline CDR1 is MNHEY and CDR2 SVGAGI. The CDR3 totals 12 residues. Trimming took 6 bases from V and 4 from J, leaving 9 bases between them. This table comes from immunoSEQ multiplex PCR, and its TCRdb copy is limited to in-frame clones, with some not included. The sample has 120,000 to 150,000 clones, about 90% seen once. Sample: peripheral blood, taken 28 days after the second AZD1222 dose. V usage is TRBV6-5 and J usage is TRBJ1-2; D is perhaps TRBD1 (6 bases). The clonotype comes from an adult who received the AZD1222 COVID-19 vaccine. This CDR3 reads CASRTGIYGYTF. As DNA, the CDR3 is TGTGCCAGCAGGACAGGAATCTATGGCTACACCTTC.